Below, 17 T cell receptor beta chains from the same sample are listed, as sequenced in a study of regulatory T cells in long-lasting Graves disease. Described time point: newly diagnosed GD, antithyroid drugs for less than 3 months. Making the TCR library involved RNA that had been extracted from PBMCs. Construction of the TCR beta libraries employed iRepertoire HTBI primers in conjunction with Arm-PCR of CDR3 regions. TCRdb processed the multiplex PCR reads anew with MiXCR; each CDR3 protein has one entry. The sample yields under 400,000 distinct CDR3 sequences, 16% seen once. The sample was also reused in another study, on T cells in Graves' hyperthyroidism and ophthalmopathy.

This specimen consisted of peripheral blood mononuclear cells (PBMCs), obtained at new diagnosis, from a patient treated with antithyroid drugs. The receptor set was obtained from a man aged 35 to 55 with Graves disease.

This clonotype was seen many times. This rearrangement joins TRBV20-1 to TRBJ2-7; the D is unclear. CDR1 is DFQATT, CDR2 SNEGSKA, per germline (reference sequence). There are 11 residues in the CDR3. Trimming left V 3 bases short and J 3 bases short, with 6 bases between. The DNA for the CDR3 is TGCAGTGCTAGGTTAAGCTACGAGCAGTACTTC. Translation gives CSARLSYEQYF.

Ten or more counts support this clonotype. This chain uses TRBV4-3 with TRBJ2-1; D tentatively reads TRBD1 or TRBD2 (6 bases each). From germline, CDR1 is LGHNA and CDR2 YSLEER. This CDR3 is 19 amino acids long. V was trimmed by 0 bases and J by 5 bases, leaving 23 bases between them. The CDR3 coding sequence is TGCGCCAGCAGCCAAGAATCCCCTACCGTCCGGGGGCACAACAATGAGCAGTTCTTC. As protein: CASSQESPTVRGHNNEQFF.

This clonotype was seen repeatedly, ten times or more. The rearrangement links TRBV6-2 or TRBV6-3 to TRBJ2-5; a weak D match, TRBD1 (5 bases). The CDR3 sequence is 14 residues long. From germline, CDR1 is MNHEY and CDR2 SVGEGT. V lost 1 base to trimming and J lost 5 bases, with 11 bases between them. The CDR3 sequence: CASSYLLGPETQYF. The DNA for the CDR3 is TGTGCCAGCAGTTACTTATTGGGGCCGGAGACCCAGTACTTC.

This clonotype was picked up a small number of times. V is TRBV2 and J is TRBJ2-7; TRBD1 agrees at 10 bases. The junction had 3 bases not matched to a gene; V was cut back by 4 bases and J by 3 bases. CDR3 length equals 14 residues. In germline, CDR1 is SNHLY, CDR2 FYNNEI. CDR3 in amino acids: CASSADRGFYEQYF. Written as DNA, the CDR3 is TGTGCCAGCAGTGCGGACAGGGGGTTCTACGAGCAGTACTTC.

The sample holds a few counts of this clonotype. V gene TRBV4-2 combines with J gene TRBJ2-7; the D gene is possibly TRBD2 (7 bases). The CDR3 consists of 15 residues. The V gene's germline CDR1 is LGHNA and CDR2 YNFKEQ. V shed 2 bases and J shed 7 bases, with 18 bases lying between them. The CDR3 loop is CASSQRGRDFGEQYF. DNA of the CDR3: TGTGCCAGCAGCCAAAGGGGGAGGGATTTCGGAGAGCAGTACTTC.

Many counts were recorded for this clonotype. V usage is TRBV6-1 and J usage is TRBJ1-2; TRBD1 aligns across 8 bases. Germline lookup yields CDR1 MNHNS and CDR2 SASEGT. The CDR3 is 12 amino acids. After removal of 6 bases from V and 6 bases from J, the junction contained 3 bases not matched to a gene. CDR3 bases: TGTGCCAGCAGGCCGACAGGGGATGGCTACACCTTC. It is translated as CASRPTGDGYTF.

The chain carries TRBV9 and TRBJ1-1; D perhaps matches TRBD1 (6 bases). Germline CDR1 and CDR2: SGDLS and YYNGEE. Trimming stripped 3 bases from V and 0 bases from J, with 12 bases between. CDR3 size: 15 residues. The CDR3 sequence is CASSGGGGMNTEAFF. CDR3 nucleotide sequence: TGTGCCAGCAGCGGGGGGGGGGGCATGAACACTGAAGCTTTCTTT.

Only one count was recorded for this clonotype. At one end the junction does not follow the germline gene, possibly because of a read error. The chain combines TRBV5-1 with TRBJ2-5, with TRBD1 matching 7 bases. Germline CDR1 is SGHRS and CDR2 is YFSETQ. The CDR3 is made up of 13 amino acids. CDR3 DNA sequence: TGCGCCAACAGCTTTCAGGGGGAAGAGACCCAGTACTTC. It specifies CANSFQGEETQYF.

The V gene is TRBV7-8, the J gene TRBJ1-5; D gene uncertain. V lost 2 bases and J lost 0, with 11 bases in between. From germline, CDR1 is SGHVS and CDR2 FQNEAQ. This CDR3 region has 16 residues. The CDR3 nucleotides are TGTGCCAGCAGCTTACGCAGGCTAAATAGCAATCAGCCCCAGCATTTT. Translation gives CASSLRRLNSNQPQHF. Full variable domain (outside the CDR3, taken from reference TRBV7-8 and TRBJ1-5): GAGVSQSPRYKVAKRGQDVALRCDPISGHVSLFWYQQALGQGPEFLTYFQNEAQLDKSGLPSDRFFAERPEGSVSTLKIQRTQQEDSAVYLCASSLRRLNSNQPQHFGDGTRLSIL.

This clonotype was recorded many times. One base away lies a much larger clone, so this may be a sequencing read error. The chain carries TRBV28 and TRBJ2-5, with D uncertain. V was clipped by 3 bases and J by 4 bases, with 3 bases between them. CDR1 and CDR2 (germline): MDHEN, SYDVKM. This CDR3 region has 11 residues. The CDR3 loop reads CASSLIETQYF. The CDR3 DNA sequence: TGTGCCAGCAGTTTGATAGAGACCCAGTACTTC.

This clonotype was detected many times. V usage is TRBV5-1 and J usage is TRBJ2-1, with 7 bases identical to TRBD1. Trimming at V came to 2 bases and at J to 7 bases, leaving 3 bases not matched to a gene. Looked up from germline, CDR1 is SGHRS and CDR2 is YFSETQ. This CDR3 is 13 amino acids long. The CDR3 DNA follows: TGCGCCAGCAGCTTCGACAGGGCAAATGAGCAGTTCTTC. Its protein product is CASSFDRANEQFF. Based on the CDR3 plus reference TRBV5-1 and TRBJ2-1, the full variable domain is KAGVTQTPRYLIKTRGQQVTLSCSPISGHRSVSWYQQTPGQGLQFLFEYFSETQRNKGNFPGRFSGRQFSNSRSEMNVSTLELGDSALYLCASSFDRANEQFFGPGTRLTVL.

This clonotype showed up many times. This chain links TRBV6-2 or TRBV6-3 with TRBJ2-7; 9 bases align to TRBD1. Germline V lookup: CDR1 MNHEY, CDR2 SVGEGT. Trimming took 6 bases from V and 2 from J; bases not matched to a gene: 5. The CDR3 totals 14 residues. In DNA form, the CDR3 reads TGTGCCAGCAGAGAGCGGGACAGGGCCTACGAGCAGTACTTC. Protein sequence: CASRERDRAYEQYF.

This clonotype was seen at least ten times. The chain combines TRBV6-5 with TRBJ1-1, with D hard to call. With 4 bases removed from V and 1 base from J, the gap between germline ends came to 19 bases. The CDR3 loop spans 17 amino acids. CDR1 and CDR2 (germline): MNHEY, SVGAGI. The CDR3 DNA sequence: TGTGCCAGCAGTTTTTCCCGGTTTTCGGCGGGGAACACTGAAGCTTTCTTT. It is translated as CASSFSRFSAGNTEAFF.

This clonotype was observed a handful of times. Here the CDR3 DNA reads TGTGCCAGCAGTTACTCACCGGGACAGGTGGTCTGGCAGCCCCAGCATTTT. Translated, it gives CASSYSPGQVVWQPQHF. The V and J genes are TRBV6-9 and TRBJ1-5; 8 bases are shared with TRBD1. The CDR3 covers 17 residues. Germline V gives CDR1 MNHGY, CDR2 SVAAGI. J lost 7 bases, V lost 3 bases, and 14 bases had no gene match.

At least ten counts were recorded for this clonotype. This rearrangement joins TRBV6-1 to TRBJ1-5, with D perhaps matching TRBD1 (6 bases). The germline gives CDR1 MNHNS, CDR2 SASEGT. The CDR3 is made up of 14 amino acids. V lost 6 bases to trimming and J lost 5 bases, with 14 bases between them. The CDR3 DNA reads TGTGCCAGCAGCCTGCGGGGGCTAGATCAGCCCCAGCATTTT. It codes for CASSLRGLDQPQHF.

This clonotype was counted at least ten times. The chain combines TRBV10-3 with TRBJ2-3; D perhaps matches TRBD2 (5 bases). In germline, CDR1 is ENHRY, CDR2 SYGVKD. The CDR3 has 11 amino acids. V was clipped by 10 bases and J by 5 bases, with 10 bases between them. CDR3 sequence reads: CATRAGDTQYF. The CDR3 nucleotides are TGTGCCACCCGGGCGGGAGATACGCAGTATTTT.

This clonotype was observed at least ten times. The J gene is TRBJ2-7, the V gene TRBV9; 10 nucleotides line up with TRBD1. Germline CDR1 and CDR2: SGDLS and YYNGEE. V lost 0 bases, J lost 4 bases, and 7 bases stayed unmatched. CDR3 size: 16 residues. CDR3 in amino acids: CASSVATGTGVYEQYF. For the CDR3, the DNA is TGTGCCAGCAGCGTAGCTACCGGGACAGGGGTGTACGAGCAGTACTTC.